A single T cell receptor (beta chain) is shown here with its context. Other DNA sequences in this specimen translate into the identical CDR3. As handled by the study authors: Amplified reference gene primers provided the basis for estimating nucleated cell counts. Profiling relied on immunoSEQ multiplex PCR, and the TCRdb table lists in-frame clones only, not all of them. For V, J and clone size, that table is used; D and trimming come from the DNA. The table has about 190,000 clones, 90% seen once. V lost 2 bases to trimming and J lost 5 bases, with 7 bases between them. The CDR3 is made up of 12 amino acids. CDR1 and CDR2 from the germline V gene are SGHRS and YFSETQ. The data originate from a study of blood T cell repertoires in COVID-19. Background on the study: The study drew acute and convalescent COVID-19 samples from the United States, Italy and Spain.

This chain uses TRBV5-1 with TRBJ1-1, with D tentatively TRBD1 (5 bases). This TCR derives from a man aged 50 or older with acute or convalescent COVID-19. Material for sequencing was peripheral blood. The CDR3 sequence: CASSLRGTEAFF. As DNA, the CDR3 is TGCGCCAGCAGCTTAAGGGGTACTGAAGCTTTCTTT.